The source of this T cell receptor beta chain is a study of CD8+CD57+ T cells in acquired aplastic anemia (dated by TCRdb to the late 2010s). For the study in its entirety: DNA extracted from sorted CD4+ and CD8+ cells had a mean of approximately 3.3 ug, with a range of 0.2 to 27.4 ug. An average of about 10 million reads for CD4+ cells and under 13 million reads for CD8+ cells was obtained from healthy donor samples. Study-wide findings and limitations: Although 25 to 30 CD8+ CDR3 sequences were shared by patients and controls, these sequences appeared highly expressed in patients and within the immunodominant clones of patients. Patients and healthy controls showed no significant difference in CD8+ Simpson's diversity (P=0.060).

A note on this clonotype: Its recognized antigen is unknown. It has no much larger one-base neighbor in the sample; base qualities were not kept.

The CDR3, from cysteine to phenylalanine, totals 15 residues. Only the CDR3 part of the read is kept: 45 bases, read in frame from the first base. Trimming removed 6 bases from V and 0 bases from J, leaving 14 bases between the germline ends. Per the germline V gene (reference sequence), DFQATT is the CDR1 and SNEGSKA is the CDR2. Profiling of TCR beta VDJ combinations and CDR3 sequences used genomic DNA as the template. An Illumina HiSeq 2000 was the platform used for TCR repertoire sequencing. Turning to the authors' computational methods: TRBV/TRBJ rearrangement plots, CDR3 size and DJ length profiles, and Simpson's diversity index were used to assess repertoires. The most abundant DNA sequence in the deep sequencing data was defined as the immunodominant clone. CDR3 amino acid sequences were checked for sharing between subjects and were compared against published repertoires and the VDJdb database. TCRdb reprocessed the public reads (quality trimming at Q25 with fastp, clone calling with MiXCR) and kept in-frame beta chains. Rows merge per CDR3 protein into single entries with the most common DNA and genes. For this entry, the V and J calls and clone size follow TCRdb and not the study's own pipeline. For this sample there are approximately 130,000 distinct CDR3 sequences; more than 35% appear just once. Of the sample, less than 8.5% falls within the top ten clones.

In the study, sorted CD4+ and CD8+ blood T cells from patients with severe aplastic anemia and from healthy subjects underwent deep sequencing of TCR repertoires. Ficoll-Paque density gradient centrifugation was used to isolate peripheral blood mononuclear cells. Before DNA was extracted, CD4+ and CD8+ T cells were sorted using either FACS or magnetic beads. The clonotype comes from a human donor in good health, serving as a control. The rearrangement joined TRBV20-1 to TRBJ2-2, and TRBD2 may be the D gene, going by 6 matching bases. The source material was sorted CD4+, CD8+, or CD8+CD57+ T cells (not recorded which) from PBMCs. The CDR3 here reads CSARRGGPNTGELFF. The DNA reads TGCAGTGCCCGGCGGGGAGGTCCGAACACCGGGGAGCTGTTTTTT.